The sequence of this TCR beta chain was determined in a study of blood T cell repertoires in COVID-19. Study information: Sites in the United States, Italy and Spain provided acute and convalescent COVID-19 samples. PBMCs, B-cell-depleted T cells, or T cells provided the cDNA or gDNA that made up the material.

This clone was recorded only once. Sequenced by immunoSEQ multiplex PCR; TCRdb stores in-frame clones only, minus some. The data show a few hundred thousand clones, with 86% seen just once and 2.5% to 3.5% held by the top ten. The origin of this receptor is a woman between 25 and 40 years old with active or convalescent COVID-19. Sequenced: peripheral blood.

DNA of the CDR3: TGTGCCAGCAGTTTAGGGCATAATGAAAAACTGTTTTTT. Translation gives CASSLGHNEKLFF. The chain combines TRBV12-3 or TRBV12-4 with TRBJ1-4; D gene uncertain. The ends were cut back, 1 base at V and 4 bases at J, with 4 bases in the middle. CDR3 size: 13 residues.